The T cell receptor beta chain described here comes from a study of blood T cell repertoires in COVID-19. As for the study in general: Italy, Spain and the United States were the sources of the convalescent and acute COVID-19 samples.

Study processing details: Amplifying reference gene primers gave estimates of nucleated cell counts. TCRdb keeps only in-frame clones here, not all; method: immunoSEQ multiplex PCR. V, J and clone size are those of that table, while D and trimming were read from the DNA. Among about 400,000 clones listed, around 87% were seen once. The CDR3 is made up of 13 amino acids. Unmatched junction bases numbered 2, after V lost 5 bases and J lost 2 bases. Germline lookup yields CDR1 MDHEN and CDR2 SYDVKM. Individuals aged about 18 to 89 years were recruited from 24 US areas. This rearrangement joins TRBV28 to TRBJ1-2; 7 nucleotides line up with TRBD1. The receptor comes from a man between 35 and 55 years old in a cohort exposed to, infected with or recovered from COVID-19 (not recorded which). The material sequenced was PBMCs or T cells enriched from blood (not recorded which). The CDR3 DNA follows: TGTGCCAGCAGTGGACAGGAGAACTATGGCTACACCTTC. Encoded protein: CASSGQENYGYTF.